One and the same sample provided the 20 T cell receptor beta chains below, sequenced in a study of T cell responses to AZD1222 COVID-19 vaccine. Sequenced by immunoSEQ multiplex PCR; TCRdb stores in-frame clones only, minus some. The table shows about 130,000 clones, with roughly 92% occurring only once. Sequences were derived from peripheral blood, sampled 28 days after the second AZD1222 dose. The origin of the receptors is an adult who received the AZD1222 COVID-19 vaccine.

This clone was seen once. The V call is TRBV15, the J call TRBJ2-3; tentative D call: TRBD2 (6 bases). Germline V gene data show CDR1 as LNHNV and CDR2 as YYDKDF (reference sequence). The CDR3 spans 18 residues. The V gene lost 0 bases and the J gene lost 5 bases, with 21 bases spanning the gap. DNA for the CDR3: TGTGCCACCAGCAGAGATCAAGTCGGGGGTCACGAAGAAGATACGCAGTATTTT. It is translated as CATSRDQVGGHEEDTQYF.

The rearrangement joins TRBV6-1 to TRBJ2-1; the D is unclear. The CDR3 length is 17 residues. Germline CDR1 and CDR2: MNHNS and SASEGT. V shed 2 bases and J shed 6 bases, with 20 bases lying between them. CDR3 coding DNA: TGTGCCAGCAGTGAACTTAACTTCGGGCCGCCGGTCAATGAGCAGTTCTTC. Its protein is CASSELNFGPPVNEQFF.

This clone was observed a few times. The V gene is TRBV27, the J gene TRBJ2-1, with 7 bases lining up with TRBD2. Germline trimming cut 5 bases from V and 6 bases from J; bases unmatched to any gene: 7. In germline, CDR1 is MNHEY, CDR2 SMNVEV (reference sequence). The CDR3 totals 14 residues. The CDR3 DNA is TGTGCCAGCAGTCTAGGGCTAGCGGCCAATGAGCAGTTCTTC. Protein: CASSLGLAANEQFF.

The CDR3 DNA reads TGTGCCAGCAGCTTGATGGAGACAGATACGCAGTATTTT. Translating gives CASSLMETDTQYF. The gene calls are TRBV5-6 and TRBJ2-3; D is ambiguous. With 1 base removed from V and 3 bases from J, the gap between germline ends came to 6 bases. The CDR3 extends over 13 amino acids. The germline V gene encodes CDR1 SGHDT and CDR2 YYEEEE.

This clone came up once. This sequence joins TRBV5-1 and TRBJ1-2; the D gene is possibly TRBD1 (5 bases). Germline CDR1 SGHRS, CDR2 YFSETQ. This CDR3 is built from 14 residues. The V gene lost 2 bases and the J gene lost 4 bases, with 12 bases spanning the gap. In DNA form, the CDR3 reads TGCGCCAGCAGCTTATCGATTGGGGGCTATGGCTACACCTTC. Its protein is CASSLSIGGYGYTF.

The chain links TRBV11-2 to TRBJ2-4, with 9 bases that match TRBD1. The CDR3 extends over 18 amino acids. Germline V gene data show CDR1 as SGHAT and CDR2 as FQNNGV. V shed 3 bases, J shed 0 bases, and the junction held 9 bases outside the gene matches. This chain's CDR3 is CASSLTGGTLVAKNIQYF. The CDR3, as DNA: TGTGCCAGCAGCTTGACAGGGGGGACCTTAGTAGCCAAAAACATTCAGTACTTC.

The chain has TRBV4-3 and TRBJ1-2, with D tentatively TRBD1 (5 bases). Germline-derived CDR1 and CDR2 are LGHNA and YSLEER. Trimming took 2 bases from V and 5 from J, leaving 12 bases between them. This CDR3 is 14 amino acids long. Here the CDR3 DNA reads TGCGCCAGCAGCCAACAGGGAGGGCTTTATGGCTACACCTTC. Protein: CASSQQGGLYGYTF.

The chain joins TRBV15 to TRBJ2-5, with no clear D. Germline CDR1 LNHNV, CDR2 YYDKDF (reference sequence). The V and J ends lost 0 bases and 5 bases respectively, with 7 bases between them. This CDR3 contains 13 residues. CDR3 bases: TGTGCCACCAGCAGAGATCCTGGGGAGACCCAGTACTTC. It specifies CATSRDPGETQYF.

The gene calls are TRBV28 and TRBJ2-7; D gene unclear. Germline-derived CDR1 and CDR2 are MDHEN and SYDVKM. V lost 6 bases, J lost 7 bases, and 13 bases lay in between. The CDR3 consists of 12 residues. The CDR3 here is CASSLRSGEQYF. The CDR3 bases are TGTGCCAGCAGCCTCCGATCCGGAGAGCAGTACTTC.

The CDR3 coding sequence is TGTGCCAGCAGCCAGACTAGCGGGACCTACGAGCAGTACTTC. It encodes CASSQTSGTYEQYF. The rearrangement links TRBV7-2 to TRBJ2-7; 11 bases fit TRBD2. The CDR3 consists of 14 residues. Trimming at V came to 5 bases and at J to 2 bases, leaving 2 bases not matched to a gene. Germline V CDR1 and CDR2: SGHTA, FQGNSA.

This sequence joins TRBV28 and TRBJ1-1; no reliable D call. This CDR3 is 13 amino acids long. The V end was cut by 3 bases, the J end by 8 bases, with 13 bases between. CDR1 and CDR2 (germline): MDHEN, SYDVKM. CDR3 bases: TGTGCCAGCAGTTTCGGCAGTCCCATCGAAGCTTTCTTT. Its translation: CASSFGSPIEAFF.

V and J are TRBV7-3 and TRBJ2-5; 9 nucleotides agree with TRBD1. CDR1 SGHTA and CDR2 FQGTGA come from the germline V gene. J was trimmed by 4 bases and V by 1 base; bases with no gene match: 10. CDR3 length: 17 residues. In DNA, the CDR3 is TGTGCCAGCAGCTTAAATTGGGGGGACAGGGAGGCAGAGACCCAGTACTTC. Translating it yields CASSLNWGDREAETQYF.

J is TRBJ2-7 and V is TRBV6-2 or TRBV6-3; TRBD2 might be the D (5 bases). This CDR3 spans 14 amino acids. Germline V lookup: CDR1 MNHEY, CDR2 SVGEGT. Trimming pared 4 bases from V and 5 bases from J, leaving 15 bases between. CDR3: CASSFELRGHEQYF. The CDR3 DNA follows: TGTGCCAGCAGTTTTGAACTCCGGGGTCACGAGCAGTACTTC.

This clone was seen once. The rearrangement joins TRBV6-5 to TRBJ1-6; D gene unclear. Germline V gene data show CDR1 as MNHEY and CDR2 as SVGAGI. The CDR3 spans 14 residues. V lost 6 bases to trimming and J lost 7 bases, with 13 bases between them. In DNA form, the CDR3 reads TGTGCCAGCAGGCTGGGTCAGGAGAATTCACCCCTCCACTTT. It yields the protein CASRLGQENSPLHF.

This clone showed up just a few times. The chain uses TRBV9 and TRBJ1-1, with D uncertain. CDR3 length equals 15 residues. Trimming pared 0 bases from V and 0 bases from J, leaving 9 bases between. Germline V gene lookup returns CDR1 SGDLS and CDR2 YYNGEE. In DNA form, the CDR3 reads TGTGCCAGCAGCGTAGCTCGGGGTTTGAACACTGAAGCTTTCTTT. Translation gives CASSVARGLNTEAFF.

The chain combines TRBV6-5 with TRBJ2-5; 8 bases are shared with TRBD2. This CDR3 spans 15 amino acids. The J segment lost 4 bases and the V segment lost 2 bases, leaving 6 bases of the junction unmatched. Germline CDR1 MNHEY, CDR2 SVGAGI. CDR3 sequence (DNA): TGTGCCAGCAGTTACCCCTCCCGGGGGGGAGAGACCCAGTACTTC. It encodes CASSYPSRGGETQYF.

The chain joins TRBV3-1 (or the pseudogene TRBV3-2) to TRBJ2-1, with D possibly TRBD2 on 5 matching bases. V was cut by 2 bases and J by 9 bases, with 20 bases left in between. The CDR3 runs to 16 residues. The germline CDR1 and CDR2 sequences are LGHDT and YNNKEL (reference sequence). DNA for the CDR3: TGTGCCAGCAGCCAAACTGAGAGCGGTCGATGGGGTGAGCAGTTCTTC. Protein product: CASSQTESGRWGEQFF.

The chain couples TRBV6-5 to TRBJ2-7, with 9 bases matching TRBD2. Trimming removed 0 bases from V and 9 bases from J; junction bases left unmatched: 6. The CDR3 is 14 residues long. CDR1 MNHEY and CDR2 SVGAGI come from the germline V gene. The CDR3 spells CASSYSGTSSAQYF. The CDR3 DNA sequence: TGTGCCAGCAGTTACTCGGGGACTAGCAGTGCGCAGTACTTC.

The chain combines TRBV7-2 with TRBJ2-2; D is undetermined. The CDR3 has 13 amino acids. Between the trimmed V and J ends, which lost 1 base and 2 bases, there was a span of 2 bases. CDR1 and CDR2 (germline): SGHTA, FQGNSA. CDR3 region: CASSLDNTGELFF. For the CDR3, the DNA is TGTGCCAGCAGCTTAGACAACACCGGGGAGCTGTTTTTT.

For the CDR3, the DNA is TGTGCCAGCGTAGCGGGATTCACAGATACGCAGTATTTT. Translation gives CASVAGFTDTQYF. The V gene is TRBV12-3 or TRBV12-4, the J gene TRBJ2-3; 8 nucleotides match TRBD2. V was clipped by 8 bases and J by 2 bases; unmatched bases: 3. The CDR3 is made up of 13 amino acids.